A single sample gave rise to the 14 T cell receptor beta chains below, sequenced in a study of OX40 agonist ivuxolimab in advanced cancers. Clones were read by immunoSEQ multiplex PCR, and TCRdb kept only the in-frame ones, dropping some. The data contain 20,000 to 25,000 clones, over 70% of them singletons. Here the sequenced sample was CD4+ or CD8+ T cells sorted from blood, taken in a trial of the OX40 agonist ivuxolimab. The receptors shown here come from an adult with an advanced solid tumor such as melanoma, head and neck, liver or kidney cancer.

V and J are TRBV27 and TRBJ1-6, with D hard to call. The CDR3 is 15 residues long. Trimming stripped 2 bases from V and 0 bases from J, with 5 bases between. Per the germline V gene, CDR1 is MNHEY and CDR2 is SMNVEV (reference sequence). CDR3 residues: CASSLTSSYNSPLHF. In DNA form, the CDR3 reads TGTGCCAGCAGTTTAACGAGCTCCTATAATTCACCCCTCCACTTT.

The V gene is TRBV6-6, the J gene TRBJ2-7; either TRBD1 or TRBD2 may fit D (5 bases each). CDR1 is MNHNY, CDR2 SVGAGI, per germline (reference sequence). The length of the CDR3 is 15 residues. Trimming stripped 6 bases from V and 1 base from J, with 16 bases between. The CDR3 loop reads CASSPEGPASYEQYF. CDR3 nucleotide sequence: TGTGCCAGCAGCCCCGAGGGGCCTGCATCCTACGAGCAGTACTTC.

V and J are TRBV6-6 and TRBJ2-5, with TRBD2 as a possible D gene (7 bases). The CDR3 spans 15 residues. Deletions cut 6 bases from V and 2 bases from J, with 16 bases between. Per the germline V gene, CDR1 is MNHNY and CDR2 is SVGAGI (reference sequence). The CDR3 sequence: CASSRGARTQETQYF. The CDR3 nucleotides are TGTGCCAGCAGCCGGGGGGCCAGGACTCAAGAGACCCAGTACTTC.

V is TRBV9 and J is TRBJ2-7, with 12 nucleotides matching TRBD1. This CDR3 has 15 residues. Germline CDR1 reads SGDLS; CDR2 reads YYNGEE. V lost 4 bases, J lost 7 bases, and 9 bases stayed unmatched. For the CDR3, the DNA is TGTGCCAGCAGCCCGAACCGGGACAGGGGGCGTGAGCAGTACTTC. Translated: CASSPNRDRGREQYF.

The rearrangement uses TRBV13 and TRBJ1-2; tentative D call: TRBD1 (5 bases). This CDR3 has 14 amino acids. Trimming cost V 5 bases and J 4 bases, with 14 bases left between them. CDR1 and CDR2 (germline): PRHDT, FYEKMQ (reference sequence). CDR3 nucleotides: TGTGCCAGCAGCCCCAATAGGGGACCCTATGGCTACACCTTC. Translating it yields CASSPNRGPYGYTF.

This clone was observed a few times. The chain links TRBV5-8 to TRBJ1-1; 8 positions agree with TRBD1. V was clipped by 5 bases and J by 11 bases; unmatched bases: 5. CDR1 and CDR2 (germline): SGHTS, YDEGEE. This CDR3 comprises 11 residues. In DNA, the CDR3 is TGTGCCAGCAGTTTTGGACAGGGTGCTTTCTTT. This encodes CASSFGQGAFF. Variable domain in full (rest from reference TRBV5-8 and TRBJ1-1): EAGVTQSPTHLIKTRGQQATLRCSPISGHTSVYWYQQALGLGLQFLLWYDEGEERNRGNFPPRFSGRQFPNYSSELNVNALELEDSALYLCASSFGQGAFFGQGTRLTVV.

This chain connects TRBV25-1 to TRBJ2-7, with no clear D. Germline CDR1 and CDR2: MGHDK and SYGVNS. V shed 1 base and J shed 3 bases, with 10 bases lying between them. The CDR3 runs to 14 residues. In DNA, the CDR3 is TGTGCCAGCAGTGAATCAGGCACAGACTACGAGCAGTACTTC. This sequence encodes CASSESGTDYEQYF.

V usage is TRBV27 and J usage is TRBJ2-7; maybe TRBD1 (5 bases). The CDR3 is 12 amino acids. Germline CDR1 and CDR2: MNHEY and SMNVEV (reference sequence). V lost 5 bases, J lost 7 bases, and 12 bases lay in between. The CDR3 is CASSQGRGEQYF. The CDR3 nucleotides read TGTGCCAGCAGTCAGGGCCGTGGGGAGCAGTACTTC.

This clone was observed a few times. V gene TRBV6-1 combines with J gene TRBJ1-5, with 9 positions matching TRBD1. With V trimmed by 4 bases and J by 2 bases, 12 bases remained unmatched. The CDR3 loop spans 18 amino acids. Per germline, CDR1 MNHNS and CDR2 SASEGT. DNA for the CDR3: TGTGCCAGCAGTGGGGGACAGGGTACTTTCGAGGGCAATCAGCCCCAGCATTTT. This gives the protein CASSGGQGTFEGNQPQHF.

The V call is TRBV5-1, the J call TRBJ2-5; 7 nucleotides align to TRBD1. The germline CDR1 and CDR2 sequences are SGHRS and YFSETQ. The CDR3 is made up of 14 amino acids. V trimming: 1 base; J trimming: 1 base; junction bases outside the gene matches: 1. The CDR3 reads CASSLWDSQETQYF. The DNA of the CDR3 is TGCGCCAGCAGCTTGTGGGACAGCCAAGAGACCCAGTACTTC.

The chain employs TRBV27 and TRBJ1-5, with D unresolved. The CDR3 is 15 residues long. Trimming shortened V by 6 bases and J by 5 bases, and 17 bases separated the two germline ends. Germline V gene sequence: CDR1 MNHEY, CDR2 SMNVEV (reference sequence). The CDR3 reads CASSLTQTRHQPQHF. DNA of the CDR3: TGTGCCAGCAGCTTAACGCAGACACGGCATCAGCCCCAGCATTTT.

The J gene is TRBJ2-1, the V gene TRBV5-6, with D perhaps assigned TRBD1 or TRBD2 (7 bases each). This CDR3 is 16 amino acids long. The germline CDR1 and CDR2 sequences are SGHDT and YYEEEE. The V end was cut by 4 bases, the J end by 3 bases, with 17 bases between. CDR3 nucleotide sequence: TGTGCCAGCAGCACAACAGGGGAGGGGGTCTACAATGAGCAGTTCTTC. Its protein product is CASSTTGEGVYNEQFF.

This clone has a single count. J is TRBJ1-2 and V is TRBV2, with D maybe TRBD1 (5 bases). CDR1 SNHLY and CDR2 FYNNEI come from the germline V gene. The CDR3 spans 15 residues. V shed 6 bases and J shed 3 bases, with 17 bases lying between them. As DNA, the CDR3 is TGTGCCAGCAGCATTTTTTCAGGGTCGGACTATGGCTACACCTTC. Its translation is CASSIFSGSDYGYTF.

The V call is TRBV5-1, the J call TRBJ2-3; D is undetermined. The V and J ends lost 5 bases and 4 bases respectively, with 5 bases between them. Germline assignment: CDR1 SGHRS and CDR2 YFSETQ. The CDR3 is made up of 11 amino acids. The chain's CDR3 is CASRGADTQYF. The CDR3 DNA follows: TGCGCCAGCAGAGGAGCAGATACGCAGTATTTT.